The rows below give T cell receptor beta chains drawn from one sample of a study of shared clonotypes between healthy human individuals. Sequenced by immunoSEQ multiplex PCR; TCRdb stores in-frame clones only, minus some. The table lists about 2 million clones, roughly 94% of them singletons, with approximately 1.2% in the top ten. The sequenced sample was naive CD8+ T cells sorted from blood. These receptors came from a man aged 18 to 30 in good health. Each CDR3 is given with its conserved first and last residue. Fields, in order: CDR3 protein, CDR3 DNA, D gene, clone size, V gene, J gene. A D gene is named only where the DNA matches it firmly. A clone size is listed for some rows: how often the clone was seen (once, few, many), or a class if it is expanded.

CDR3: CASSYSDVSTEAFF
DNA: TGTGCCAGCAGTTACTCTGACGTGAGCACTGAAGCTTTCTTT
D: NA
size: once
V: TRBV6-5
J: TRBJ1-1

CDR3: CASSPRGSANEKLFF
DNA: TGTGCCAGCAGTCCACGGGGTAGCGCTAATGAAAAACTGTTTTTT
D: NA
size: NA
V: TRBV28
J: TRBJ1-4

CDR3: CASSGQGDTGELFF
DNA: TGTGCCAGCAGTGGCCAGGGGGACACCGGGGAGCTGTTTTTT
D: TRBD1
size: once
V: TRBV2
J: TRBJ2-2

CDR3: CASSLVGVHPDTQYF
DNA: TGTGCCAGCAGCTTGGTCGGGGTGCACCCAGATACGCAGTATTTT
D: NA
size: NA
V: TRBV7-9
J: TRBJ2-3

CDR3: CASSEGQGNYEQYF
DNA: TGCGCCAGCAGTGAAGGACAGGGTAACTACGAGCAGTACTTC
D: TRBD1
size: NA
V: TRBV10-1
J: TRBJ2-7

CDR3: CASSQETGYQPQHF
DNA: TGCGCCAGCAGCCAAGAAACAGGATATCAGCCCCAGCATTTT
D: NA
size: NA
V: TRBV4-1
J: TRBJ1-5

CDR3: CASSWTREGDEKLFF
DNA: TGTGCCAGCAGCTGGACGCGGGAGGGAGACGAAAAACTGTTTTTT
D: NA
size: NA
V: TRBV7-9
J: TRBJ1-4

CDR3: CAWSQRTGYEQYF
DNA: TGTGCCTGGAGTCAAAGGACAGGATACGAGCAGTACTTC
D: TRBD1
size: NA
V: TRBV30
J: TRBJ2-7

CDR3: CASSWTGAGNTIYF
DNA: TGTGCCAGCAGCTGGACAGGGGCTGGAAACACCATATATTTT
D: TRBD1
size: NA
V: TRBV5-6
J: TRBJ1-3

CDR3: CASSEVWGGGQETQYF
DNA: TGTGCCAGCAGTGAAGTCTGGGGCGGAGGGCAAGAGACCCAGTACTTC
D: NA
size: NA
V: TRBV6-1
J: TRBJ2-5

CDR3: CASGDGDVLTF
DNA: TGTGCCAGCGGTGATGGGGACGTCCTGACTTTC
D: NA
size: NA
V: TRBV27
J: TRBJ2-6

CDR3: CASSPGLMNTEAFF
DNA: TGTGCCAGCAGCCCGGGACTTATGAACACTGAAGCTTTCTTT
D: NA
size: NA
V: TRBV28
J: TRBJ1-1

CDR3: CASSLGASGTDEQFF
DNA: TGTGCCAGCAGCTTAGGGGCTAGCGGGACTGATGAGCAGTTCTTC
D: TRBD2
size: NA
V: TRBV7-2
J: TRBJ2-1

CDR3: CAWSRQGHVDTQYF
DNA: TGTGCCTGGAGTCGTCAGGGGCATGTAGATACGCAGTATTTT
D: NA
size: NA
V: TRBV30
J: TRBJ2-3

CDR3: CASSQGGLASYNTDTQYF
DNA: TGCGCCAGCAGCCAAGGCGGACTAGCGAGTTATAACACAGATACGCAGTATTTT
D: TRBD2
size: NA
V: TRBV4-1
J: TRBJ2-3

CDR3: CAIRQEYSNQPQHF
DNA: TGTGCCATAAGACAGGAGTATAGCAATCAGCCCCAGCATTTT
D: NA
size: NA
V: TRBV19
J: TRBJ1-5

CDR3: CASSEDTGAFYEQYF
DNA: TGCGCCAGCAGTGAGGATACAGGGGCCTTCTACGAGCAGTACTTC
D: TRBD1
size: NA
V: TRBV10-1
J: TRBJ2-7

CDR3: CASRSTGTGVYEQYF
DNA: TGTGCCAGCAGATCTACCGGGACAGGGGTCTACGAGCAGTACTTC
D: TRBD1
size: NA
V: TRBV28
J: TRBJ2-7

CDR3: CASSHRGRQETQYF
DNA: TGTGCCAGCAGTCACAGGGGTAGGCAAGAGACCCAGTACTTC
D: TRBD1
size: NA
V: TRBV6-5
J: TRBJ2-5

CDR3: CASSRDSQSEKLFF
DNA: TGTGCCAGCAGCCGGGACAGCCAAAGCGAAAAACTGTTTTTT
D: TRBD1
size: NA
V: TRBV5-6
J: TRBJ1-4

CDR3: CASSLGQGGYNEQFF
DNA: TGTGCCAGCAGCTTGGGACAGGGAGGCTACAATGAGCAGTTCTTC
D: TRBD1
size: NA
V: TRBV7-9
J: TRBJ2-1

CDR3: CASSIVPVPTDTQYF
DNA: TGTGCCAGTAGTATAGTGCCCGTACCCACAGATACGCAGTATTTT
D: NA
size: NA
V: TRBV19
J: TRBJ2-3

CDR3: CASSFFRQGDTEAFF
DNA: TGTGCCAGCAGCTTTTTCCGACAGGGGGACACTGAAGCTTTCTTT
D: TRBD1
size: NA
V: TRBV7-9
J: TRBJ1-1

CDR3: CATHRQGGWEAFF
DNA: TGTGCCACCCACCGCCAGGGGGGATGGGAAGCTTTCTTT
D: TRBD1
size: NA
V: TRBV2
J: TRBJ1-1